This TCR beta chain stems from a study of T cell responses to AZD1222 COVID-19 vaccine. Study context: Second-dose timings of about 4 or about 12 weeks were pooled. Findings and limits, study-wide: Close to half of spike-specific TCRs reportedly recognize unmutated variant regions. Every sample of the repertoires postdated the peak T cell response. Among the donors, most were white British and more were female, and clonal diversity was possibly underestimated.

Profiling relied on immunoSEQ multiplex PCR, and the TCRdb table lists in-frame clones only, not all of them. The table has over 100,000 clones, roughly 87% seen once. V gave up 4 bases and J gave up 0 bases, with 13 bases separating them. Germline V gives CDR1 SGHRS, CDR2 YFSETQ. The CDR3 covers 16 residues. Note on this clone: Its antigen is unknown.

The receptor's source is an adult in good health. The chain has TRBV5-1 and TRBJ1-4; no clear D. The starting material was peripheral blood, obtained on day 0 of AZD1222 vaccination. CDR3 nucleotides: TGCGCCAGCAGCAGGAACGACTTTGCAACTAATGAAAAACTGTTTTTT. This encodes CASSRNDFATNEKLFF.